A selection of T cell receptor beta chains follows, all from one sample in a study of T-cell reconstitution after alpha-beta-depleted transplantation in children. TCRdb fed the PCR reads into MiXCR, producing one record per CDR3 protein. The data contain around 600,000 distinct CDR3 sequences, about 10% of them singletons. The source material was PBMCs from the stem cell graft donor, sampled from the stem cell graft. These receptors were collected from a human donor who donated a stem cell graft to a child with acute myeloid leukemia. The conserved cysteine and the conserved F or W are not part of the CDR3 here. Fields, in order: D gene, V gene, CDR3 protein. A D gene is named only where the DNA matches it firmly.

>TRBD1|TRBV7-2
ASSLRTGLNTEAF
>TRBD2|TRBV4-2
ASSQVTSGKYEQY
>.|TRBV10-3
AISRDATNEKLF
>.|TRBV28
ASSFLRQKETQY
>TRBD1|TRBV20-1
SAIRDRNEKLF
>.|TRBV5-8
ASSLQGPQETQY
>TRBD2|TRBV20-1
SALGRLAGTDTQY
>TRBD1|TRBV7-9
ASSPYAGTGSYEQY
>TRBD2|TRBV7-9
ASSPRLAEGYEQY
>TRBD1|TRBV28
ASRPPGQVGEQY
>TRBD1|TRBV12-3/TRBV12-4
ASTHLTGVNEQF
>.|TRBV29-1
SVEDLGEQY
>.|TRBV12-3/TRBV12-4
ASSSPSGGYT
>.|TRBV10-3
AISEGPASNQPQH
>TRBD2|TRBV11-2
ASSFRTSGAYEQY
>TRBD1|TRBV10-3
AISEDRQGTGELF
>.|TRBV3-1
ASSQDLFSNYEQY
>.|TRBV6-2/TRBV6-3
ASSYPPRDFATDTQY
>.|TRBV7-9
ASTPEGRSTDTQY
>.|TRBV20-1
KVGKGSTDTQY
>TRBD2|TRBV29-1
SVGASGSNEQF
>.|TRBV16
ASSQSVLRAATGELF
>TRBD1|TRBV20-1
SAGGQGNEQF